The present TCR beta chain was sequenced within a study of T cell responses to AZD1222 COVID-19 vaccine. Study as a whole: Recipients boosted at about 4 weeks or about 12 weeks are pooled. Study results and limitations: Repertoire sampling was restricted to post-peak T cell response timepoints. Spike-specific TCR breadth and depth were elevated following two AZD1222 doses. Only a handful of AZD1222 recipients tested seropositive at baseline.

Sequencing used immunoSEQ multiplex PCR; TCRdb keeps in-frame clones, though not all of them. Of 140,000 to 150,000 clones in the sample, about 89% were seen once. V lost 3 bases, J lost 0 bases, and 10 bases lay in between. The CDR3 is 14 residues long. The germline gives CDR1 SGHKS, CDR2 YYEKEE (reference sequence). To note about this clone: Its cognate antigen is unknown.

This TCR was recovered from an adult in good health. The genes are TRBV5-5 and TRBJ2-7; a possible D gene is TRBD1 (6 bases). Sequencing used peripheral blood, obtained on day 0 of AZD1222 vaccination. DNA of the CDR3: TGTGCCAGCAGCTCTGGACAGAGCTCCTACGAGCAGTACTTC. As protein: CASSSGQSSYEQYF.